These 4 T cell receptor beta chains originate from one sample sequenced in a study of OX40 agonist ivuxolimab in advanced cancers. Repertoires were generated with immunoSEQ multiplex PCR, while TCRdb's copy carries only in-frame clones and drops some. The sample records around 35,000 clones, approximately 78% being singletons. This specimen was CD4+ or CD8+ T cells sorted from blood, taken in a trial of the OX40 agonist ivuxolimab. The receptors stem from an adult with an advanced solid tumor such as melanoma, head and neck, liver or kidney cancer.

The V call is TRBV11-2, the J call TRBJ1-4; D unclear. The germline V and J ends were trimmed by 2 bases and 5 bases, with 6 bases remaining between them. Per germline, CDR1 SGHAT and CDR2 FQNNGV. CDR3 size: 13 residues. The DNA for the CDR3 is TGTGCCAGCAGCTTACGGGTAAATGAAAAACTGTTTTTT. Encoded protein: CASSLRVNEKLFF. Combining the CDR3 with reference TRBV11-2 and TRBJ1-4 gives the whole variable domain EAGVAQSPRYKIIEKRQSVAFWCNPISGHATLYWYQQILGQGPKLLIQFQNNGVVDDSQLPKDRFSAERLKGVDSTLKIQPAKLEDSAVYLCASSLRVNEKLFFGSGTQLSVL.

V and J are TRBV2 and TRBJ2-2; 7 bases map to TRBD2. The CDR3 runs to 13 residues. The trim removed 5 bases at V and 6 bases at J, leaving 3 bases unmatched. Looked up from germline, CDR1 is SNHLY and CDR2 is FYNNEI. CDR3 nucleotide sequence: TGTGCCAGCAGTCTTGGACTAGCCGGGGAGCTGTTTTTT. Amino acids: CASSLGLAGELFF. The full variable domain, its missing parts supplied by reference TRBV2 and TRBJ2-2, is EPEVTQTPSHQVTQMGQEVILRCVPISNHLYFYWYRQILGQKVEFLVSFYNNEISEKSEIFDDQFSVERPDGSNFTLKIRSTKLEDSAMYFCASSLGLAGELFFGEGSRLTVL.

This clone was seen a handful of times. The chain uses TRBV2 and TRBJ2-2; 15 bases are a match to TRBD2. CDR1 and CDR2 from the germline V gene are SNHLY and FYNNEI. V shed 8 bases and J 0 bases; nucleotides not matched to a gene: 10. The CDR3 extends over 19 amino acids. The CDR3 here is CASFPGLAGGLSNTGELFF. CDR3 sequence (DNA): TGTGCCAGCTTTCCGGGACTAGCGGGGGGTTTGTCGAACACCGGGGAGCTGTTTTTT.

V and J are TRBV23-1 and TRBJ1-2, with D unresolved. TRBV23-1 has ORF status, its function being uncertain. The CDR3 contains 10 residues. Trimming cost V 7 bases and J 4 bases, with 4 bases left between them. As DNA, the CDR3 is TGCGCCAGCATTCTCTATGGCTACACCTTC. This encodes CASILYGYTF.